Below are 15 T cell receptor beta chains sequenced from a single sample in a study of blood T cell repertoires in COVID-19. The data were produced by immunoSEQ multiplex PCR, yet TCRdb's version contains in-frame clones alone and is incomplete. Among roughly 150,000 clones listed, about 83% were seen once. Input material: peripheral blood. The receptors here all came from a woman older than 75 with acute or convalescent COVID-19.

The chain recombines TRBV29-1 with TRBJ1-1; TRBD1 agrees at 10 bases. After removal of 7 bases from V and 10 bases from J, the junction contained 9 bases not matched to a gene. This CDR3 has 12 residues. Germline V gene lookup returns CDR1 SQVTM and CDR2 ANQGSEA. CDR3 in DNA: TGCAGCGCCTGGACAGGGGGTAGCGGAGCTTTCTTT. Encoded protein: CSAWTGGSGAFF. Full variable domain (missing parts from reference TRBV29-1 and TRBJ1-1): SAVISQKPSRDICQRGTSLTIQCQVDSQVTMMFWYRQQPGQSLTLIATANQGSEATYESGFVIDKFPISRPNLTFSTLTVSNMSPEDSSIYLCSAWTGGSGAFFGQGTRLTVV.

In this sample, this clone turned up a few times. V is TRBV5-5 and J is TRBJ2-3, with TRBD2 as a possible D gene (7 bases). Germline CDR1 reads SGHKS; CDR2 reads YYEKEE (reference sequence). This CDR3 has 14 amino acids. The V and J ends lost 2 bases and 2 bases respectively, with 9 bases between them. The CDR3 region has the DNA TGTGCCAGCAGCTTACGGGGGGCCACAGATACGCAGTATTTT. As protein: CASSLRGATDTQYF.

The chain links TRBV6-5 to TRBJ1-5; TRBD1 might be the D (5 bases). The V gene's germline CDR1 is MNHEY and CDR2 SVGAGI. V gave up 0 bases and J gave up 0 bases, with 6 bases separating them. The CDR3 is made up of 15 amino acids. CDR3 coding DNA: TGTGCCAGCAGTTACTCAGGGGATAGCAATCAGCCCCAGCATTTT. It encodes CASSYSGDSNQPQHF.

This chain joins TRBV27 and TRBJ2-5; TRBD2 might be the D (7 bases). The V gene lost 4 bases and the J gene lost 6 bases, with 18 bases spanning the gap. This CDR3 has 15 residues. Germline values: CDR1 MNHEY, CDR2 SMNVEV (reference sequence). This CDR3 is CASSSGGGGRKTQYF. The CDR3 bases are TGTGCCAGCAGTTCGGGGGGAGGGGGTAGGAAGACCCAGTACTTC.

This clone appeared once. The chain couples TRBV19 to TRBJ2-7; D gene ambiguous. The CDR3 has 13 residues. Trimming removed 5 bases at V and 5 bases at J, with 13 bases between. Germline loops: CDR1 LNHDA, CDR2 SQIVND (reference sequence). The CDR3 spells CASSLAFLDEQYF. CDR3 bases: TGTGCCAGTAGTCTGGCTTTCCTTGACGAGCAGTACTTC.

V usage is TRBV15 and J usage is TRBJ2-7; 7 positions match TRBD2. Germline trimming cut 5 bases from V and 1 base from J; bases unmatched to any gene: 8. This CDR3 spans 15 amino acids. Per the germline V gene, CDR1 is LNHNV and CDR2 is YYDKDF (reference sequence). The CDR3: CATSGGLVPSYEQYF. In DNA form, the CDR3 reads TGTGCCACCAGCGGAGGACTAGTTCCATCCTACGAGCAGTACTTC. Variable domain in full (rest from reference TRBV15 and TRBJ2-7): DAMVIQNPRYQVTQFGKPVTLSCSQTLNHNVMYWYQQKSSQAPKLLFHYYDKDFNNEADTPDNFQSRRPNTSFCFLDIRSPGLGDTAMYLCATSGGLVPSYEQYFGPGTRLTVT.

The rearrangement joins TRBV27 to TRBJ2-5, with D maybe TRBD1 (7 bases). The length of the CDR3 is 13 residues. Germline V gene data show CDR1 as MNHEY and CDR2 as SMNVEV (reference sequence). V shed 5 bases and J shed 4 bases, with 11 bases lying between them. CDR3 residues: CASSGGTAETQYF. CDR3 coding DNA: TGTGCCAGCAGTGGGGGGACAGCAGAGACCCAGTACTTC.

This clone was counted a few times. V gene TRBV28 combines with J gene TRBJ2-1; TRBD1 agrees at 10 bases. J gave up 6 bases and V 1 base, and 3 bases lay outside the gene matches. The germline V gene has CDR1 MDHEN and CDR2 SYDVKM. The CDR3 loop spans 15 amino acids. The CDR3 loop is CASSLSGTGANEQFF. The DNA for the CDR3 is TGTGCCAGCAGTTTATCCGGGACAGGGGCCAATGAGCAGTTCTTC.

This clone has just one count. The rearrangement uses TRBV25-1 and TRBJ2-2; a possible D gene is TRBD2 (5 bases). V was clipped by 4 bases and J by 6 bases, with 9 bases between them. Germline V gene sequence: CDR1 MGHDK, CDR2 SYGVNS. The CDR3 loop spans 13 amino acids. CDR3 residues: CASSVPGAGELFF. In DNA, the CDR3 is TGTGCCAGCAGTGTTCCCGGGGCCGGGGAGCTGTTTTTT. Using reference TRBV25-1 and TRBJ2-2 for the parts outside the CDR3, the full variable domain is EADIYQTPRYLVIGTGKKITLECSQTMGHDKMYWYQQDPGMELHLIHYSYGVNSTEKGDLSSESTVSRIRTEHFPLTLESARPSHTSQYLCASSVPGAGELFFGEGSRLTVL.

In regard to this clone: An end of the junction does not agree with germline; a read error may underlie this. The chain recombines TRBV7-9 with TRBJ2-7, with TRBD2 as a possible D gene (6 bases). The CDR3 spans 15 residues. CDR1 and CDR2 (germline): SEHNR, FQNEAQ (reference sequence). This chain's CDR3 is CASSLAGSTFVEQYF. CDR3 DNA: TGTGCCAGCAGCCTAGCCGGGAGTACATTCGTCGAGCAGTACTTC.

CDR3 sequence: CASSPGVSGNTIYF. The CDR3 bases are TGTGCCAGCAGCCCGGGAGTGTCTGGAAACACCATATATTTT. V usage is TRBV7-9 and J usage is TRBJ1-3; no clear D gene. Deletions cut 5 bases from V and 1 base from J, with 9 bases between. The CDR3 is made up of 14 amino acids. From germline, CDR1 is SEHNR and CDR2 FQNEAQ (reference sequence).

V usage is TRBV7-2 and J usage is TRBJ2-7; TRBD2 aligns across 9 bases. Germline-derived CDR1 and CDR2 are SGHTA and FQGNSA. J was trimmed by 2 bases and V by 2 bases; bases with no gene match: 4. The CDR3 length is 15 residues. CDR3 bases: TGTGCCAGCAGCTTACCGGGACTAGCTCCCTACGAGCAGTACTTC. Translating it yields CASSLPGLAPYEQYF. Full variable domain (missing parts from reference TRBV7-2 and TRBJ2-7): GAGVSQSPSNKVTEKGKDVELRCDPISGHTALYWYRQSLGQGLEFLIYFQGNSAPDKSGLPSDRFSAERTGGSVSTLTIQRTQQEDSAVYLCASSLPGLAPYEQYFGPGTRLTVT.

V and J are TRBV19 and TRBJ1-4; weak D call: TRBD1 (6 bases). Deletions cut 4 bases from V and 2 bases from J, with 11 bases between. Looked up from germline, CDR1 is LNHDA and CDR2 is SQIVND (reference sequence). The CDR3 contains 15 residues. The CDR3 loop reads CASSRGGQTNEKLFF. CDR3 coding DNA: TGTGCCAGTAGTAGAGGCGGACAGACTAATGAAAAACTGTTTTTT.

This chain links TRBV19 with TRBJ1-4, with 12 bases identical to TRBD1. The CDR3 loop spans 17 amino acids. Germline assignment: CDR1 LNHDA and CDR2 SQIVND (reference sequence). The junction had 6 bases not matched to a gene; V was cut back by 7 bases and J by 0 bases. CDR3: CASMGQGAPSTNEKLFF. In DNA, the CDR3 is TGTGCCAGTATGGGACAGGGGGCTCCTTCAACTAATGAAAAACTGTTTTTT.

This clone came up a few times. The rearrangement joins TRBV6-2 or TRBV6-3 to TRBJ1-2, with a weak D call TRBD1 (5 bases). The CDR3 runs to 14 residues. Deletions cut 2 bases from V and 5 bases from J, with 12 bases between. Germline V lookup: CDR1 MNHEY, CDR2 SVGEGT. CDR3 amino acids: CASSYLSGTYGYTF. The CDR3 DNA is TGTGCCAGCAGTTACCTATCAGGGACTTATGGCTACACCTTC.